These T cell receptor beta chains were read from a single sample in a study of blood T cell repertoires in COVID-19. TCRdb keeps only in-frame clones here, not all; method: immunoSEQ multiplex PCR. The table shows approximately 230,000 clones, with roughly four fifths occurring only once. Sequences were obtained from peripheral blood. The receptors here all came from an elderly man with acute or convalescent COVID-19. Each CDR3 is given with its conserved first and last residue. The order of the fields is CDR3 protein, CDR3 DNA, V gene, J gene, clone size, D gene. The D gene is left open where the match is weak. Size tells how often a clone was seen (once, few, many) or the class of an expanded clone, and some rows leave it out.

CDR3: CASVSGGQGNQPQHF; DNA: TGTGCCAGCGTCTCGGGGGGACAGGGTAATCAGCCCCAGCATTTT; V: TRBV28; J: TRBJ1-5; size: few; D: TRBD1
CDR3: CASSPGGTNEKLFF; DNA: TGTGCCAGCAGCCCCGGGGGGACTAATGAAAAACTGTTTTTT; V: TRBV4-2; J: TRBJ1-4; size: NA; D: NA
CDR3: CASSLMGAGGQPQHF; DNA: TGTGCCAGCAGCTTAATGGGGGCAGGGGGTCAGCCCCAGCATTTT; V: TRBV7-8; J: TRBJ1-5; size: NA; D: TRBD1
CDR3: CASSEARQAANTEAFF; DNA: TGTGCCAGCAGTGAAGCCCGACAGGCCGCGAACACTGAAGCTTTCTTT; V: TRBV6-1; J: TRBJ1-1; size: NA; D: NA
CDR3: CASSPPRSLGQGPGGYTF; DNA: TGTGCCAGCAGCCCCCCCCGGAGTCTAGGGCAGGGGCCGGGGGGCTACACCTTC; V: TRBV3-1/TRBV3-2; J: TRBJ1-2; size: NA; D: NA
CDR3: CASSLLGSGGKDTQYF; DNA: TGTGCCAGCAGTTTATTAGGCTCAGGGGGGAAAGATACGCAGTATTTT; V: TRBV27; J: TRBJ2-3; size: NA; D: NA
CDR3: CASSATVGSNQPQHF; DNA: TGTGCCAGCTCAGCGACAGTGGGGAGCAATCAGCCCCAGCATTTT; V: TRBV18; J: TRBJ1-5; size: few; D: NA
CDR3: CASRGQVDSPLHF; DNA: TGTGCCAGCAGGGGACAGGTTGATTCACCCCTCCACTTT; V: TRBV5-4; J: TRBJ1-6; size: NA; D: TRBD1
CDR3: CASSYRGSTDTQYF; DNA: TGTGCCAGCAGTTACAGGGGGAGCACAGATACGCAGTATTTT; V: TRBV2; J: TRBJ2-3; size: NA; D: TRBD1
CDR3: CASREGGTEAFF; DNA: TGCGCCAGCAGAGAGGGAGGCACTGAAGCTTTCTTT; V: TRBV5-1; J: TRBJ1-1; size: NA; D: NA
CDR3: CASSGTGSSPLHF; DNA: TGTGCCAGCAGCGGGACAGGGAGTTCACCCCTCCACTTT; V: TRBV6-5; J: TRBJ1-6; size: NA; D: TRBD1
CDR3: CASSSPGQGEKLFF; DNA: TGTGCCAGCAGTTCGCCGGGACAGGGGGAAAAACTGTTTTTT; V: TRBV6-5; J: TRBJ1-4; size: NA; D: TRBD1
CDR3: CASIPGGLNIQYF; DNA: TGTGCCAGCATCCCCGGCGGACTAAACATTCAGTACTTC; V: TRBV28; J: TRBJ2-4; size: NA; D: NA
CDR3: CASSQEGQGGSPLHF; DNA: TGCGCCAGCAGCCAAGAAGGACAGGGGGGGTCACCCCTCCACTTT; V: TRBV4-1; J: TRBJ1-6; size: NA; D: TRBD1
CDR3: CAIRSRVDEKLFF; DNA: TGTGCCATCAGGTCGAGGGTTGATGAAAAACTGTTTTTT; V: TRBV10-3; J: TRBJ1-4; size: NA; D: NA
CDR3: CASSWGGTGFTEAFF; DNA: TGTGCCAGTAGCTGGGGCGGGACAGGGTTTACTGAAGCTTTCTTT; V: TRBV19; J: TRBJ1-1; size: NA; D: TRBD1
CDR3: CASSLSGGLAVTSYEQYF; DNA: TGTGCCAGCAGTTTAAGTGGGGGACTAGCGGTTACCTCCTACGAGCAGTACTTC; V: TRBV6-7; J: TRBJ2-7; size: NA; D: TRBD2